A single sample is the source of the 12 T cell receptor beta chains below, sequenced in a study of cytomegalovirus exposure and HLA in healthy donors. In the PCR, 60 Vbeta and 13 Jbeta primers were used. Sequenced by immunoSEQ multiplex PCR; TCRdb stores in-frame clones only, minus some. The sample shows over 110,000 clones, 82% of them seen only once. Sequences were obtained from PBMCs. These receptors were taken from a male donor in good health and CMV-seronegative.

This chain uses TRBV25-1 with TRBJ2-7, with 7 bases identical to TRBD2. CDR1 MGHDK and CDR2 SYGVNS come from the germline V gene. The CDR3 sequence is 18 residues long. The ends lost 1 base at V and 3 bases at J; junction bases unmatched: 15. The CDR3 here is CASSESRGLLANLYEQYF. The CDR3 region has the DNA TGTGCCAGCAGTGAATCCCGGGGGTTACTAGCGAACCTCTACGAGCAGTACTTC.

This clone was seen just once. Lacking the conserved final phenylalanine or tryptophan, this CDR3 likely reflects a read error. The rearrangement joins TRBV29-1 to TRBJ2-3; 12 bases are shared with TRBD2. The germline V gene has CDR1 SQVTM and CDR2 ANQGSEA. The ends lost 6 bases at V and 2 bases at J; junction bases unmatched: 9. The CDR3 loop spans 16 amino acids. CDR3 sequence: CSVTPSGRGPTDTQYS. The CDR3, as DNA: TGCAGCGTAACCCCTAGCGGGAGGGGACCCACAGATACGCAGTATTCT.

The chain joins TRBV10-3 to TRBJ2-7; D may be TRBD1 (5 bases). V shed 3 bases and J shed 0 bases, with 18 bases lying between them. The CDR3 covers 17 residues. Germline values: CDR1 ENHRY, CDR2 SYGVKD. The CDR3 sequence is CAISDPVTGGSSYEQYF. CDR3 bases: TGTGCCATCAGTGACCCCGTTACAGGCGGCAGCTCCTACGAGCAGTACTTC.

The rearrangement links TRBV29-1 to TRBJ2-7, with D possibly TRBD2 on 6 matching bases. V lost 6 bases and J 4 bases, leaving 19 bases between the germline ends. CDR3 length equals 14 residues. Germline V gene sequence: CDR1 SQVTM, CDR2 ANQGSEA. CDR3 nucleotide sequence: TGCAGCGTCTTTAGGGCGGGATCGAATTACGAGCAGTACTTC. It encodes CSVFRAGSNYEQYF.

The chain carries TRBV30 and TRBJ1-6; D gene ambiguous. Trimming removed 3 bases at V and 5 bases at J, with 14 bases between. The CDR3 sequence is 15 residues long. The germline V gene has CDR1 GTSNPN and CDR2 SVGIG (reference sequence). Here the CDR3 DNA reads TGTGCCTGGAGGGTTAAGGAGACGGATAATTCACCCCTCCACTTT. This encodes CAWRVKETDNSPLHF.

This chain uses TRBV7-9 with TRBJ1-5; unclear D gene. The CDR3 is 12 residues long. The V end was cut by 8 bases, the J end by 5 bases, with 10 bases between. Germline V CDR1 and CDR2: SEHNR, FQNEAQ (reference sequence). Written as DNA, the CDR3 is TGTGCCAGCGGAGAGGGAGATCAGCCCCAGCATTTT. This gives the protein CASGEGDQPQHF.

The gene calls are TRBV27 and TRBJ2-7; 11 bases align to TRBD2. The V gene's germline CDR1 is MNHEY and CDR2 SMNVEV (reference sequence). With 2 bases clipped from V and 6 bases from J, the junction kept 12 bases outside the gene matches. The CDR3 runs 17 residues. DNA for the CDR3: TGTGCCAGCAGTTTAATATTAGCGGGAGGGCCCGTCGCCGAGCAGTACTTC. As protein: CASSLILAGGPVAEQYF.

This chain joins TRBV7-9 and TRBJ2-7; D is uncertain. Germline CDR1 and CDR2: SEHNR and FQNEAQ (reference sequence). V lost 5 bases to trimming and J lost 7 bases, with 12 bases between them. There are 12 residues in the CDR3. CDR3 DNA sequence: TGTGCCAGCAGCGCCCTGTTGGAGGAGCAGTACTTC. Translated, it gives CASSALLEEQYF.

This sequence joins TRBV6-1 and TRBJ2-7, with 7 positions matching TRBD2. V dropped 4 bases and J dropped 4; count of bases not matched to a gene: 7. Germline CDR1 and CDR2: MNHNS and SASEGT. The CDR3 is 14 amino acids. The CDR3 DNA reads TGTGCCAGCAGTGGAACTAGCGAAGCGTACGAGCAGTACTTC. Its protein is CASSGTSEAYEQYF.

The chain carries TRBV11-2 and TRBJ2-3; 7 bases line up with TRBD1. The CDR3 length is 17 residues. Losses at the gene ends were 3 bases for V and 0 bases for J; bases not matched to a gene: 9. Germline-derived CDR1 and CDR2 are SGHAT and FQNNGV. The CDR3 bases are TGTGCCAGCAGCTTCCACATCCGACAGGGCAGCACAGATACGCAGTATTTT. As protein: CASSFHIRQGSTDTQYF.

V gene TRBV5-4 combines with J gene TRBJ2-5; 7 nucleotides agree with TRBD2. V dropped 0 bases and J dropped 5; count of bases not matched to a gene: 13. The CDR3 consists of 17 residues. From germline, CDR1 is SGHNT and CDR2 YYREEE (reference sequence). CDR3 in amino acids: CASSLGGAGSILETQYF. CDR3 sequence (DNA): TGTGCCAGCAGCTTGGGAGGAGCGGGATCAATCTTGGAGACCCAGTACTTC.

The chain employs TRBV27 and TRBJ2-7; D not resolved. V lost 3 bases to trimming and J lost 3 bases, with 12 bases between them. Germline CDR1 is MNHEY and CDR2 is SMNVEV (reference sequence). The CDR3 totals 14 residues. In nucleotides, the CDR3 is TGTGCCAGCAGTTTTAACGGAGAAATCTACGAGCAGTACTTC. Translated: CASSFNGEIYEQYF.